This paragraph covers one TCR beta chain sequence. The antigen is unknown. TCRdb re-called the reads through MiXCR, storing one row per CDR3 protein. The sample yields roughly 78,000 distinct CDR3 sequences, approximately 39% seen once. This record comes from a study of T cell repertoires in cytomegalovirus infection. At the level of the study: Selection of CMV epitopes for the study included recently identified HLA-C-restricted and well-studied HLA-B-restricted ones. Public TCR beta signature analysis indicated the presence of both CMV infection and matching HLA type. Regarding the study as a whole: Dominating the ex vivo response were TCR beta clonotypes that were CMV-specific and HLA-C-restricted.

Germline V lookup: CDR1 SGHTA, CDR2 FQGNSA. Trimming removed 4 bases at V and 2 bases at J, with 12 bases between. The CDR3 covers 15 residues. The sequence was obtained from a human donor in good health (CMV status not recorded). Some clones in this sample may be carry-over from other donors' samples. The sequenced sample was CD8+ T cells from cultured PBMCs, obtained from culture after CMV antigen stimulation. The V and J genes are TRBV7-2 and TRBJ1-3, with D maybe TRBD1 (5 bases). This CDR3 is CASSSGFGAGNTIYF. Here the CDR3 DNA reads TGTGCCAGCAGCTCAGGGTTCGGAGCTGGAAACACCATATATTTT.